Listed below are T cell receptor beta chains from one sample, sequenced in a study of blood T cell repertoires in COVID-19. TCRdb keeps only in-frame clones here, not all; method: immunoSEQ multiplex PCR. Of 150,000 to 190,000 clones in the sample, approximately 85% were seen once. Specimen: peripheral blood. These receptors all stem from a woman aged 55-75 years with COVID-19, enrolled during active disease. CDR3s include the opening cysteine and the closing phenylalanine or tryptophan. The D gene is left open where the match is weak. Not every row has a clone size; where given, it reads once, few, many or a size class.

D gene,V gene,J gene,clone size,CDR3 DNA,CDR3 protein
NA,TRBV5-1,TRBJ1-4,NA,TGCGCCAGCAGCTTGGATGATAACATTGAAAAACTGTTTTTT,CASSLDDNIEKLFF
NA,TRBV6-5,TRBJ1-1,few,TGTGCCAGCACTCAGGGGACGGCAGTGAACACTGAAGCTTTCTTT,CASTQGTAVNTEAFF
TRBD1,TRBV19,TRBJ2-7,NA,TGTGCCAGTAGGGACTGGACAGGAACCTACGAGCAGTACTTC,CASRDWTGTYEQYF
NA,TRBV5-1,TRBJ1-1,NA,TGCGCCAGCAGCTTGGCCGGGGTAGACACTGAAGCTTTCTTT,CASSLAGVDTEAFF
TRBD2,TRBV18,TRBJ2-2,NA,TGTGCCAGCTCACCTCGGTCGGTCGCTAGCGGGAATGCGAACACCGGGGAGCTGTTTTTT,CASSPRSVASGNANTGELFF
NA,TRBV27,TRBJ1-2,NA,TGTGCCAGCAGGGAGGGTCAAAACTATGGCTACACCTTC,CASREGQNYGYTF
NA,TRBV3-1/TRBV3-2,TRBJ2-1,NA,TGTGCCAGCAGCCAGGACAGTAACAATGAGCAGTTCTTC,CASSQDSNNEQFF
NA,TRBV5-4,TRBJ1-1,NA,TGTGCCAGCAGCTTCCTAGAGGGTACTGAAGCTTTCTTT,CASSFLEGTEAFF
NA,TRBV5-6,TRBJ2-3,NA,TGTGCCAGCAGCTTGGCACAGAGCACAGATACGCAGTATTTT,CASSLAQSTDTQYF
NA,TRBV10-1,TRBJ2-7,NA,TGCGCCAGCAGTGATGCCCAGGGTAGCTACGAGCAGTACTTC,CASSDAQGSYEQYF
NA,TRBV7-9,TRBJ1-2,NA,TGTGCCAGCAGCTTAGTAGCTAACTATGGCTACACCTTC,CASSLVANYGYTF
NA,TRBV9,TRBJ2-5,NA,TGTGCCAGCAGCGTAGCTAGCAGGTCGCAAGAGACCCAGTACTTC,CASSVASRSQETQYF
NA,TRBV15,TRBJ1-2,few,TGTGCCACCAGCAGAGGCGGACAGCGCATAATCAACTATGGCTACACCTTC,CATSRGGQRIINYGYTF
NA,TRBV14,TRBJ1-3,NA,TGTGCCAGCAGCCAATGGAATAGCGGGGAATGGAACACCATATATTTT,CASSQWNSGEWNTIYF
TRBD1,TRBV19,TRBJ2-5,NA,TGTGCCAGTAGTCCCGACAGGGGGCGAAAAGAGACCCAGTACTTC,CASSPDRGRKETQYF
NA,TRBV27,TRBJ1-6,NA,TGTGCCAGCAGTTTTCGGGGGGCTTTCCTCCACTTT,CASSFRGAFLHF
NA,TRBV5-1,TRBJ2-7,NA,TGCGCCAGCAGCCTGGGGACTGTCGGCTACGAGCAGTACTTC,CASSLGTVGYEQYF
NA,TRBV29-1,TRBJ1-2,NA,TGCAGCGTTGAAGTCGGGAATAACTATGGCTACACCTTC,CSVEVGNNYGYTF
NA,TRBV4-1,TRBJ1-1,NA,TGCGCCAGCAGCCAAGATATGGGGGGGAGCACTGAAGCTTTCTTT,CASSQDMGGSTEAFF
TRBD1,TRBV19,TRBJ1-2,NA,TGTGCCAGTAAGGAAGGACAGGATAACTATGGCTACACCTTC,CASKEGQDNYGYTF
TRBD2,TRBV5-1,TRBJ2-1,NA,TGCGCCAGCAGCTTGTCCGGACTAGGTCTCGGTGAGCAGTTCTTC,CASSLSGLGLGEQFF
NA,TRBV19,TRBJ1-2,NA,TGTGCCAGTAGTATAGATCTACCCGGGGGCTACACCTTC,CASSIDLPGGYTF
NA,TRBV29-1,TRBJ2-2,NA,TGCAGCGTTACGGGGGCCCTCGCCGGGGGGTCCGGGGAGCTGTTTTTT,CSVTGALAGGSGELFF
TRBD1,TRBV19,TRBJ1-5,NA,TGTGCCAGTAGTATGTCCAGGGGGAATCAGCCCCAGCATTTT,CASSMSRGNQPQHF
NA,TRBV7-9,TRBJ1-2,NA,TGTGCCCACTCGGACAGCCTCTATGGCTACACCTTC,CAHSDSLYGYTF
NA,TRBV6-5,TRBJ1-1,NA,TGTGCCAGCAGTTACCCGGAGGATGAAGCTTTCTTT,CASSYPEDEAFF
NA,TRBV19,TRBJ1-6,NA,TGTGCCAGTAGCGAACTAGTCAATTCACCCCTCCACTTT,CASSELVNSPLHF
NA,TRBV5-1,TRBJ2-2,NA,TGCGCCAGCAGCTTGGACAGGGTGGGGACCGGGGAGCTGTTTTTT,CASSLDRVGTGELFF
NA,TRBV6-5,TRBJ1-5,NA,TGTGCCAGCAGTTCGGGACACCAGCCCCAGCATTTT,CASSSGHQPQHF